The present T cell receptor (beta chain) was sequenced within a study of radiotherapy plus CTLA-4 blockade in lung cancer. Study-wide context: Objective responses emerged in around 19% of patients, and roughly 30% attained disease control.

Sequencing used immunoSEQ multiplex PCR; TCRdb keeps in-frame clones, though not all of them. There are about 85,000 clones in the sample; about 90% occur only once, and about 2% lies in the top ten. As to this clone: Its antigen is not known.

Patients had chemo-refractory metastatic non-small-cell lung cancer and received focal radiation plus CTLA-4 blockade that used ipilimumab. The CDR3 has 13 amino acids. V was pared by 5 bases and J by 5 bases, with 10 bases between. The germline V gene encodes CDR1 SGHAT and CDR2 FQDESV (reference sequence). General study results and limits: With interferon-beta, early dynamics of blood T cell clones were reported to best predict response. Blood-borne expansion of tumor-derived TCR clones followed radiotherapy plus ipilimumab.

The source material was peripheral blood, sampled from a patient treated with radiotherapy plus ipilimumab. The sequence came from a human donor with non-small cell lung cancer who had a partial response to radiotherapy plus ipilimumab. This chain links TRBV11-1 with TRBJ2-1; no definite D call. This CDR3 is CASSPQSHNEQFF. CDR3 bases: TGTGCCAGCAGCCCGCAGTCCCACAATGAGCAGTTCTTC.